A selection of T cell receptor beta chains follows, all from one sample in a study of shared clonotypes between healthy human individuals. Repertoires were generated with immunoSEQ multiplex PCR, while TCRdb's copy carries only in-frame clones and drops some. The sample has about 2.3 million clones, approximately 93% seen once. The sequenced sample was naive CD4+ T cells from PBMCs. These receptors came from a young man in good health. Some clones in this sample may be carry-over from other donors' samples. Each CDR3 is given without its conserved first and last residue. The D gene is left open where the match is weak.

d_gene	v_gene	j_gene	CDR3aa
TRBD2	TRBV28	TRBJ2-3	ASSSPASGRARSTDTQY
.	TRBV18	TRBJ2-2	ASSPRENTGELF
TRBD1	TRBV7-3	TRBJ1-1	ASSSGQGANTEAF
TRBD1	TRBV30	TRBJ2-7	AWSDREGVRGQLYEQY
TRBD1	TRBV6-8	TRBJ1-1	ASSYPVGQGNTEAF
TRBD1	TRBV5-1	TRBJ2-4	ASSLVQGEAKNIQY
.	TRBV28	TRBJ1-5	ASTVGPSSNQPQH
TRBD1	TRBV7-3	TRBJ1-2	ASSSTPGQGLYGYT
TRBD1	TRBV11-2	TRBJ2-3	ASSQNDRALY
TRBD2	TRBV19	TRBJ2-1	ASSIDPRTSGEQF
.	TRBV5-1	TRBJ1-6	ASSLAGQGRSPLH
.	TRBV6-6	TRBJ2-7	ASSYSPYEQY
.	TRBV2	TRBJ2-3	ASILGESTDTQY
.	TRBV7-9	TRBJ1-4	ASSPQGTLINEKLF
TRBD2	TRBV5-1	TRBJ2-1	ASSFLLAGAYNEQF
.	TRBV5-8	TRBJ1-3	ASSFYKSSYSGNTIY
.	TRBV11-2	TRBJ1-5	ASSPGTGDQPQH
.	TRBV5-1	TRBJ2-7	ASSPTGIGRNEQY
.	TRBV5-5	TRBJ2-7	ASSYAGTEQY
.	TRBV28	TRBJ2-5	ASSSRGGFTETQY
TRBD1	TRBV19	TRBJ2-3	ASSPDRAITDTQY
TRBD1	TRBV2	TRBJ2-2	ASSAGTGVRTGELF
TRBD2	TRBV15	TRBJ2-1	ATSRDPGLVYNEQF
TRBD2	TRBV5-1	TRBJ2-5	ASSPGGAGGGETQY
.	TRBV10-3	TRBJ1-6	AISESRGGSPLH
.	TRBV2	TRBJ1-1	ASSEGGQRNTEAF
TRBD2	TRBV28	TRBJ2-7	ASSPAGGRSSYEQY
.	TRBV10-3	TRBJ2-7	AISVASGQGSMNPYEQY
TRBD2	TRBV7-9	TRBJ2-2	ASSLIGGAQDGTGELF
.	TRBV5-1	TRBJ2-1	ASSHPDRSGNEQF
TRBD1	TRBV28	TRBJ1-4	ASSSSQGGYEKLF
.	TRBV6-5	TRBJ1-5	ASNDGNPNQPQH
.	TRBV5-5	TRBJ1-5	ASSLSDQPQH
TRBD2	TRBV27	TRBJ2-3	ASTPLGTSFDTQY
.	TRBV7-3	TRBJ2-3	ASSPRGGGGITDTQY
.	TRBV7-2	TRBJ2-7	ASSTRFGLTGFSYEQY
.	TRBV10-3	TRBJ2-2	AISESSLDTGELF
TRBD2	TRBV6-1	TRBJ2-1	ASSRGGTSNGEQF
.	TRBV28	TRBJ1-5	ATDTRVTWPQH
TRBD1	TRBV7-2	TRBJ2-1	ASSLDRAGGLEQF